The 14 T cell receptor beta chains below all came from one sample that was sequenced in a study of cytomegalovirus exposure and HLA in healthy donors. The PCR ran on 60 Vbeta and 13 Jbeta primers. Measured with immunoSEQ multiplex PCR; TCRdb has only the in-frame clones, and not every one. The sample has roughly 80,000 clones; approximately 84% are singletons. The sequencing sample was made of PBMCs. The receptors stem from a woman between 50 and 59 years old in good health and CMV-seronegative.

The chain couples TRBV7-5 to TRBJ2-2; the table calls TRBD1, which could not be checked here. TRBV7-5 is an annotated pseudogene. This CDR3 has 15 amino acids. CDR3 region: CARSADEHDTGELFF. CDR3 coding DNA: TGTGCCAGAAGCGCCGATGAACATGATACCGGGGAGCTGTTTTTT.

The rearrangement joins TRBV5-4 to TRBJ2-3, with 7 bases fitting TRBD2. The V gene's germline CDR1 is SGHNT and CDR2 YYREEE (reference sequence). The CDR3 is made up of 15 amino acids. V was clipped by 0 bases and J by 2 bases; unmatched bases: 3. The CDR3: CASSLGGRDTDTQYF. Here the CDR3 DNA reads TGTGCCAGCAGCTTGGGTGGGAGGGACACAGATACGCAGTATTTT.

This clone came up once. The V gene is TRBV18, the J gene TRBJ1-1, with 8 bases identical to TRBD1. The length of the CDR3 is 16 residues. Germline V lookup: CDR1 KGHSH, CDR2 LQKENI. The V segment lost 3 bases and the J segment 1 base; nucleotides outside the gene matches: 7. CDR3 sequence: CASSPPTGVQNTEAFF. CDR3 nucleotide sequence: TGTGCCAGCTCACCTCCGACAGGGGTTCAGAACACTGAAGCTTTCTTT.

The chain carries TRBV19 and TRBJ1-5, with D perhaps TRBD1 (6 bases). The V end lost 6 bases, the J end lost 11 bases, and 14 bases lay between the germline ends. Germline V gives CDR1 LNHDA, CDR2 SQIVND (reference sequence). The CDR3 loop spans 12 amino acids. The CDR3 coding sequence is TGTGCCAGTAGCAAGGGGGAACCAACCCAGCATTTT. It codes for CASSKGEPTQHF.

The rearrangement uses TRBV7-9 and TRBJ2-3, with D perhaps matching TRBD2 (6 bases). The CDR3 runs to 14 residues. Trimming took 1 base from V and 4 from J, leaving 9 bases between them. Germline loops: CDR1 SEHNR, CDR2 FQNEAQ (reference sequence). The CDR3 DNA follows: TGTGCCAGCAGCTTAGGGGCGGGGTCAGATACGCAGTATTTT. It translates to CASSLGAGSDTQYF.

The chain joins TRBV30 to TRBJ2-1; 11 nucleotides align to TRBD2. There are 18 residues in the CDR3. Losses at the gene ends were 0 bases for V and 12 bases for J; bases not matched to a gene: 19. Per the germline V gene, CDR1 is GTSNPN and CDR2 is SVGIG (reference sequence). The CDR3 sequence is CAWSVYTSGGPLGSGQFF. The CDR3 DNA reads as TGTGCCTGGAGTGTTTATACTAGCGGGGGTCCCCTAGGCAGTGGGCAGTTCTTC.

This clone was counted a few times. CDR3 in amino acids: CASSLGDRWPETQYF. CDR3 DNA: TGTGCCAGCAGCTTAGGGGACAGGTGGCCAGAGACCCAGTACTTC. The chain carries TRBV7-9 and TRBJ2-5, with 8 bases matching TRBD1. The CDR3 has 15 amino acids. Germline V gene sequence: CDR1 SEHNR, CDR2 FQNEAQ (reference sequence). V shed 1 base, J shed 4 bases, and the junction held 5 bases outside the gene matches.

This chain uses TRBV6-1 with TRBJ1-2; 7 positions match TRBD1. The CDR3 runs to 15 residues. Losses at the gene ends were 1 base for V and 4 bases for J; bases not matched to a gene: 6. The germline V gene encodes CDR1 MNHNS and CDR2 SASEGT. This CDR3 is CASSEGRGRGYGYTF. The DNA for the CDR3 is TGTGCCAGCAGTGAAGGTAGGGGGCGCGGCTATGGCTACACCTTC.

Notes on this clone: Relative to the germline gene, one junction end is altered; a read error may explain this. The gene calls are TRBV7-7 and TRBJ1-5; D might be TRBD1 (6 bases). The CDR3 consists of 13 residues. Germline V gene data show CDR1 as SSHAT and CDR2 as FNYEAQ (reference sequence). CDR3: CASSLGTNQPQHF. The CDR3 bases are TGTGCTAGCAGCTTAGGGACAAATCAGCCCCAGCATTTT. Full variable domain (remainder filled in from reference TRBV7-7 and TRBJ1-5): GAGVSQSPRYKVTKRGQDVTLRCDPISSHATLYWYQQALGQGPEFLTYFNYEAQPDKSGLPSDRFSAERPEGSISTLTIQRTEQRDSAMYRCASSLGTNQPQHFGDGTRLSIL.

This clone is a singleton in its sample. The V and J genes are TRBV15 and TRBJ2-3, with D possibly being TRBD2 (6 bases). Germline V gives CDR1 LNHNV, CDR2 YYDKDF (reference sequence). Trimming left V 5 bases short and J 0 bases short, with 12 bases between. CDR3 size: 15 residues. The CDR3 DNA follows: TGTGCCACCAGCCGCGGGGAACCTAGCACAGATACGCAGTATTTT. It yields the protein CATSRGEPSTDTQYF.

This clone was counted once. The rearrangement uses TRBV28 and TRBJ2-1; 11 bases agree with TRBD2. The germline V gene encodes CDR1 MDHEN and CDR2 SYDVKM. The junction had 12 bases not matched to a gene; V was cut back by 10 bases and J by 1 base. The CDR3 consists of 17 residues. CDR3 coding DNA: TGTGCCACCCTCGGGACTAGCGGCCCTGAGTCCTACAATGAGCAGTTCTTC. Amino acid sequence: CATLGTSGPESYNEQFF.

This chain joins TRBV5-6 and TRBJ2-2, with 12 positions matching TRBD1. There are 16 residues in the CDR3. Germline CDR1 SGHDT, CDR2 YYEEEE. V lost 1 base and J lost 5; bases outside the gene matches: 3. CDR3 nucleotides: TGTGCCAGCAGCTTGTGGGACAGGGGGCGAACCGGGGAGCTGTTTTTT. It encodes CASSLWDRGRTGELFF.

The chain uses TRBV28 and TRBJ1-6; 8 bases are a match to TRBD1. This CDR3 contains 14 residues. The trim removed 8 bases at V and 7 bases at J, leaving 7 bases unmatched. Germline CDR1 MDHEN, CDR2 SYDVKM. Here the CDR3 reads CASGHGQGNSPLHF. The DNA for the CDR3 is TGTGCCAGCGGCCACGGACAGGGCAATTCACCCCTCCACTTT.

CDR3 loop: CATSREGKTGVVTEQFF. The CDR3 nucleotides read TGTGCCACCAGCAGAGAGGGCAAGACAGGGGTGGTAACTGAGCAGTTCTTC. The chain combines TRBV15 with TRBJ2-1; 8 nucleotides line up with TRBD1. The germline CDR1 and CDR2 sequences are LNHNV and YYDKDF (reference sequence). This CDR3 is 17 amino acids long. Trimming at V came to 0 bases and at J to 9 bases, leaving 13 bases not matched to a gene.